The TCR beta chain under discussion was sequenced for a study of blood T cell repertoires in COVID-19. Study context: Samples of COVID-19 (acute and convalescent) were obtained from the United States, Italy and Spain. Sample material is recorded as cDNA or gDNA derived from T cells, B-cell-depleted T cells, or PBMCs.

Germline lookup yields CDR1 SGDLS and CDR2 YYNGEE. Trimming shortened V by 0 bases and J by 7 bases, and 17 bases separated the two germline ends. This CDR3 contains 16 residues. This clone was counted once. Per the authors' pipeline: Estimation of nucleated cell counts was performed using reference gene primer amplification. The table came from immunoSEQ multiplex PCR; TCRdb's copy has only in-frame clones and leaves some out. For V, J and clone size, that table is used; D and trimming come from the DNA. The data show hundreds of thousands of clones, 70% to 90% seen once. The gene calls are TRBV9 and TRBJ2-1, with D perhaps matching TRBD1 (6 bases). This TCR derives from a woman under 40 who had recovered from COVID-19. Specimen: peripheral blood. The CDR3 is CASSVGEVITGNEQFF. DNA for the CDR3: TGTGCCAGCAGCGTAGGTGAGGTGATAACAGGGAATGAGCAGTTCTTC.